The 17 T cell receptor beta chains below all came from one sample that was sequenced in a study of siplizumab effects on memory and regulatory T cells. The method was immunoSEQ multiplex PCR; TCRdb's version includes in-frame clones alone and lacks a portion of them. The sample yields more than 95,000 clones, roughly 92% seen once. Sequencing input: Tregs sorted from blood. These receptor sequences come from a human donor in good health.

The chain employs TRBV2 and TRBJ2-7, with 9 bases that match TRBD2. Trimming cost V 4 bases and J 0 bases; bases outside gene matches: 4. Germline-derived CDR1 and CDR2 are SNHLY and FYNNEI. The CDR3 is 15 residues long. Here the CDR3 DNA reads TGTGCCAGCAGTGGCTCTAGCGGGGTCTCCTACGAGCAGTACTTC. It yields the protein CASSGSSGVSYEQYF.

The chain is built from TRBV19 and TRBJ2-5; D call uncertain. The CDR3 extends over 13 amino acids. Deletions cut 7 bases from V and 5 bases from J, with 14 bases between. CDR1 is LNHDA and CDR2 is SQIVND in the germline V gene (reference sequence). In DNA form, the CDR3 reads TGTGCCAGTAATCGGCATATTGGGGAGACCCAGTACTTC. Protein sequence: CASNRHIGETQYF.

This chain links TRBV14 with TRBJ2-3; D is tentatively TRBD1 or TRBD2 (6 bases each). CDR1 is SGHDN and CDR2 is FVKESK in the germline V gene. V lost 2 bases and J 3 bases, leaving 12 bases between the germline ends. The CDR3 spans 15 residues. The CDR3 here is CASSQRGRWTDTQYF. The CDR3 region has the DNA TGTGCCAGCAGCCAACGGGGGCGATGGACAGATACGCAGTATTTT.

The chain links TRBV30 to TRBJ1-2, with TRBD1 matching 8 bases. V lost 3 bases to trimming and J lost 4 bases; unmatched junction nucleotides: 13. The CDR3 spans 16 residues. The germline CDR1 and CDR2 sequences are GTSNPN and SVGIG (reference sequence). CDR3 DNA: TGTGCCTGGAGCACTGCCCCGACAGGGGATCCCTATGGCTACACCTTC. Residues: CAWSTAPTGDPYGYTF.

This rearrangement joins TRBV30 to TRBJ1-6; 11 bases are a match to TRBD1. The CDR3 spans 15 residues. Germline V gene data show CDR1 as GTSNPN and CDR2 as SVGIG (reference sequence). The trim removed 4 bases at V and 2 bases at J, leaving 1 base unmatched. DNA of the CDR3: TGTGCCTGGATGGGACAGGGGGCCTATAATTCACCCCTCCACTTT. Translated: CAWMGQGAYNSPLHF. The whole variable domain, filled in from reference TRBV30 and TRBJ1-6, reads SQTIHQWPATLVQPVGSPLSLECTVEGTSNPNLYWYRQAAGRGLQLLFYSVGIGQISSEVPQNLSASRPQDRQFILSSKKLLLSDSGFYLCAWMGQGAYNSPLHFGNGTRLTVT.

This rearrangement joins TRBV5-1 to TRBJ2-7; 7 bases map to TRBD1. Losses at the gene ends were 0 bases for V and 6 bases for J; bases not matched to a gene: 6. The CDR3 contains 14 residues. Germline CDR1 and CDR2: SGHRS and YFSETQ. The CDR3 sequence: CASSLVTGTAEQYF. For the CDR3, the DNA is TGCGCCAGCAGCTTGGTAACCGGGACAGCCGAGCAGTACTTC.

This rearrangement joins TRBV6-6 to TRBJ2-7; D possibly corresponds to TRBD2 (5 bases). The V and J ends lost 5 bases and 2 bases respectively, with 13 bases between them. The CDR3 length is 14 residues. Germline V CDR1 and CDR2: MNHNY, SVGAGI (reference sequence). CDR3 coding DNA: TGTGCCAGCAGTGCGAGAAGAGCGGCCTACGAGCAGTACTTC. Translating it yields CASSARRAAYEQYF.

This rearrangement joins TRBV19 to TRBJ1-1, with no clear D. Trimming removed 5 bases from V and 1 base from J, with 11 bases in between. Germline V gives CDR1 LNHDA, CDR2 SQIVND (reference sequence). The CDR3 has 14 amino acids. In DNA form, the CDR3 reads TGTGCCAGTAGTCCCAAGCTGCGGAACACTGAAGCTTTCTTT. Protein product: CASSPKLRNTEAFF.

V gene TRBV6-4 combines with J gene TRBJ2-7; D possibly uses TRBD1 or TRBD2 (5 bases each). V was cut by 2 bases and J by 3 bases, with 11 bases left in between. The CDR3 loop spans 14 amino acids. Germline V lookup: CDR1 MRHNA, CDR2 SNTAGT. The CDR3 DNA follows: TGTGCCAGCAGTGACAGGGCAGGGAGCTACGAGCAGTACTTC. Translating gives CASSDRAGSYEQYF.

This chain connects TRBV19 to TRBJ1-2, with D perhaps TRBD1 (5 bases). Germline CDR1 LNHDA, CDR2 SQIVND (reference sequence). There are 14 residues in the CDR3. V was clipped by 6 bases and J by 4 bases, with 15 bases between them. The CDR3 loop is CASRSGPSFYGYTF. Here the CDR3 DNA reads TGTGCCAGTAGATCGGGGCCCTCTTTCTATGGCTACACCTTC.

This clone showed up just once. The V and J genes are TRBV5-1 and TRBJ2-3; no definite D call. Between the trimmed V and J ends, which lost 0 bases and 4 bases, there was a span of 6 bases. Germline loops: CDR1 SGHRS, CDR2 YFSETQ. The CDR3 length is 13 residues. The CDR3 reads CASSLVVPDTQYF. The CDR3 coding sequence is TGCGCCAGCAGCTTGGTCGTACCAGATACGCAGTATTTT.

The chain uses TRBV19 and TRBJ1-1; the D is unclear. This CDR3 is built from 14 residues. The germline V gene has CDR1 LNHDA and CDR2 SQIVND (reference sequence). Trimming left V 7 bases short and J 1 base short, with 13 bases between. The CDR3 loop reads CASNVWYTNTEAFF. CDR3 in DNA: TGTGCCAGTAACGTGTGGTACACGAACACTGAAGCTTTCTTT.

The chain recombines TRBV6-4 with TRBJ1-2; D remains ambiguous. The CDR3 runs to 12 residues. Trimming cost V 2 bases and J 4 bases, with 5 bases left between them. CDR1 is MRHNA, CDR2 SNTAGT, per germline. The CDR3 region has the DNA TGTGCCAGCAGTGACACGGGCTATGGCTACACCTTC. It yields the protein CASSDTGYGYTF.

V and J are TRBV30 and TRBJ1-5; the D is unclear. CDR1 is GTSNPN, CDR2 SVGIG, per germline (reference sequence). The CDR3 sequence is 13 residues long. V lost 1 base and J lost 5, with 9 bases in between. The CDR3 nucleotides are TGTGCCTGGAGTGCCCGGAGGGATCAGCCCCAGCATTTT. This gives the protein CAWSARRDQPQHF.

The sample holds one count of this clone. CDR3 coding DNA: TGTGCCATCCGTGCGGGGAGCACAGATACGCAGTATTTT. Its protein is CAIRAGSTDTQYF. J is TRBJ2-3 and V is TRBV10-3; TRBD2 might be the D (6 bases). Trimming removed 8 bases from V and 0 bases from J, with 9 bases in between. Germline loops: CDR1 ENHRY, CDR2 SYGVKD. The CDR3 loop spans 13 amino acids.

The chain couples TRBV29-1 to TRBJ1-4, with TRBD1 as a possible D gene (5 bases). CDR1 is SQVTM, CDR2 ANQGSEA, per germline. This CDR3 has 14 amino acids. Trimming removed 4 bases at V and 7 bases at J, with 16 bases between. Written as DNA, the CDR3 is TGCAGCGTTGGGGCGCGGGGCCGTGGTGAAAAACTGTTTTTT. Protein sequence: CSVGARGRGEKLFF.

This chain connects TRBV5-5 to TRBJ1-1; D is unclear. The germline gives CDR1 SGHKS, CDR2 YYEKEE (reference sequence). The CDR3 totals 13 residues. V gave up 2 bases and J gave up 1 base, with 6 bases separating them. CDR3 in amino acids: CASSFSGNTEAFF. The CDR3 DNA is TGTGCCAGCAGCTTTTCCGGGAACACTGAAGCTTTCTTT.